This record covers a single T cell receptor beta chain. As yet, its antigen is unknown. Sequencing used immunoSEQ multiplex PCR; TCRdb keeps in-frame clones, though not all of them. The sample consists of about 85,000 clones, 91% of them appearing once. The data were obtained in a study of graft-versus-host responses after intestinal transplantation. Background on the study: Multivisceral, liver-intestinal, or isolated intestinal transplants were received by the recipients. All of the recipients had induction that used anti-thymocyte globulin, then tacrolimus and steroids for about 3 years.

Germline V lookup: CDR1 SEHNR, CDR2 FQNEAQ (reference sequence). After removal of 3 bases from V and 6 bases from J, the junction contained 9 bases not matched to a gene. This CDR3 comprises 15 residues. Study-wide results and limits: GvH clones were identified in recipient marrow, with some first appearing in ileum or blood. The highest levels of circulating GvH clones went along with early declines in HvG clones after transplant.

The source was unstimulated CD8+ T cells sorted from spleen or lymph node cells, collected before transplant. The V call is TRBV7-9, the J call TRBJ1-2, with 8 positions matching TRBD1. This clonotype was obtained from a human donor who was the organ donor for an intestinal transplant. The CDR3 DNA is TGTGCCAGCAGCTTTGAACAGGGGGTTACCCATGGCTACACCTTC. Protein sequence: CASSFEQGVTHGYTF.